Reported below is one T cell receptor beta chain. This CDR3 contains 13 residues. V was trimmed by 0 bases and J by 5 bases, leaving 6 bases between them. The germline CDR1 and CDR2 sequences are SGHVS and FNYEAQ. The data were taken from a study of blood T cell repertoires in COVID-19. Sequencing was performed with immunoSEQ multiplex PCR; in TCRdb, only in-frame clones are kept and a portion is missing. There are 200,000 to 250,000 clones in the sample; about 86% occur only once, and over 3% lies in the top ten. This clonotype was sampled from a woman between 50 and 59 years old in a cohort exposed to, infected with or recovered from COVID-19 (not recorded which). Sequencing was done on a sample of PBMCs or T cells enriched from blood (not recorded which). The chain is built from TRBV7-6 and TRBJ2-3; no definite D call. The CDR3 bases are TGTGCCAGCAGCTTAGCGGCCAGAGATACGCAGTATTTT. Protein: CASSLAARDTQYF. Complete variable domain (other parts from reference TRBV7-6 and TRBJ2-3): GAGVSQSPRYKVTKRGQDVALRCDPISGHVSLYWYRQALGQGPEFLTYFNYEAQQDKSGLPNDRFSAERPEGSISTLTIQRTEQRDSAMYRCASSLAARDTQYFGPGTRLTVL.